Following are 18 T cell receptor beta chains from one sample sequenced in a study of CD8 T cells in ankylosing spondylitis. Antigens of these TCRs are unknown. General study findings and limits: It appeared that ankylosing spondylitis blood was characterized by a TCR beta motif of under ten highly homologous variants.

MiXCR was run by TCRdb on the 5' RACE reads, yielding one entry per CDR3 protein. The sample carries about 540,000 distinct CDR3 sequences, approximately 11% recorded once. The sample taken for sequencing was blood, either unsorted or a sorted T cell fraction (not recorded which). These receptor sequences come from a male donor with ankylosing spondylitis.

The chain has TRBV14 and TRBJ2-2; 7 bases line up with TRBD2. The CDR3 is 13 residues long. The V and J ends lost 6 bases and 6 bases, in that order; junction bases with no gene match: 4. Germline lookup yields CDR1 SGHDN and CDR2 FVKESK. This CDR3 reads CASSWDYAGELFF. The DNA for the CDR3 is TGTGCCAGCAGTTGGGACTACGCCGGGGAGCTGTTTTTT.

In this sample, this clonotype turned up a few times. The chain couples TRBV20-1 to TRBJ2-7; TRBD2 agrees at 12 bases. Trimming removed 2 bases from V and 2 bases from J; junction bases left unmatched: 1. CDR1 is DFQATT and CDR2 is SNEGSKA in the germline V gene (reference sequence). The CDR3 spans 14 residues. CDR3 protein: CSARLAGGTYEQYF. The CDR3 region has the DNA TGCAGTGCTAGACTAGCGGGAGGGACCTACGAGCAGTACTTC.

In this sample, this clonotype turned up a few times. The rearrangement uses TRBV30 and TRBJ2-2; D uncertain. V lost 2 bases, J lost 8 bases, and 9 bases lay in between. The CDR3 covers 12 residues. CDR1 and CDR2 from the germline V gene are GTSNPN and SVGIG (reference sequence). The CDR3 region is CAWSLYGGELFF. CDR3 DNA sequence: TGTGCCTGGAGTCTATACGGGGGGGAGCTGTTTTTT.

This clonotype appeared a few times. The chain combines TRBV18 with TRBJ2-1; D unclear. The germline V gene has CDR1 KGHSH and CDR2 LQKENI. The CDR3 extends over 17 amino acids. V lost 3 bases and J 0 bases, leaving 15 bases between the germline ends. The CDR3 loop is CASSPWNGYSSYNEQFF. The CDR3 DNA follows: TGTGCCAGCTCACCGTGGAACGGATATAGCTCCTACAATGAGCAGTTCTTC. Full variable domain (rest looked up from reference TRBV18 and TRBJ2-1): NAGVMQNPRHLVRRRGQEARLRCSPMKGHSHVYWYRQLPEEGLKFMVYLQKENIIDESGMPKERFSAEFPKEGPSILRIQQVVRGDSAAYFCASSPWNGYSSYNEQFFGPGTRLTVL.

This clonotype was seen a handful of times. V gene TRBV25-1 combines with J gene TRBJ1-1, with TRBD1 matching over 7 bases. Germline CDR1 MGHDK, CDR2 SYGVNS. V lost 1 base, J lost 1 base, and 6 bases stayed unmatched. This CDR3 comprises 16 residues. The CDR3 spells CASSESQGGPNTEAFF. The CDR3 DNA reads TGTGCCAGCAGTGAATCGCAGGGGGGACCGAACACTGAAGCTTTCTTT.

The chain uses TRBV9 and TRBJ2-2; 7 bases agree with TRBD1. This CDR3 is built from 14 residues. Trimming took 5 bases from V and 5 from J; bases not matched to a gene: 6. From germline, CDR1 is SGDLS and CDR2 YYNGEE. Here the CDR3 reads CASRRDRLTGELFF. The CDR3 DNA follows: TGTGCCAGCAGAAGGGACAGACTAACCGGGGAGCTGTTTTTT.

The chain joins TRBV6-5 to TRBJ1-1; D is unresolved. Trimming shortened V by 2 bases and J by 4 bases, and 8 bases separated the two germline ends. Looked up from germline, CDR1 is MNHEY and CDR2 is SVGAGI. This CDR3 spans 13 amino acids. CDR3 amino acids: CASSYAMGTEAFF. CDR3 DNA sequence: TGTGCCAGCAGTTACGCGATGGGCACTGAAGCTTTCTTT.

There are a few counts of this clonotype. V gene TRBV29-1 combines with J gene TRBJ2-2, with a tentative D call TRBD2 (6 bases). V was pared by 4 bases and J by 4 bases, with 13 bases between. Germline lookup yields CDR1 SQVTM and CDR2 ANQGSEA. There are 14 residues in the CDR3. This CDR3 reads CSVGREPGTGELFF. Here the CDR3 DNA reads TGCAGCGTTGGGAGGGAACCGGGCACCGGGGAGCTGTTTTTT.

V is TRBV5-6 and J is TRBJ1-3; D remains unclear. The V end was cut by 4 bases, the J end by 7 bases, with 18 bases between. This CDR3 has 15 residues. Germline V gives CDR1 SGHDT, CDR2 YYEEEE. CDR3 DNA: TGTGCCAGCAGCCCGGATCAGGATGGGTCGAACACCATATATTTT. Translated: CASSPDQDGSNTIYF.

CDR3 region: CASSVVGGGKLNEQFF. DNA of the CDR3: TGTGCCAGCAGCGTAGTGGGTGGGGGGAAGTTAAATGAGCAGTTCTTC. The J gene is TRBJ2-1, the V gene TRBV9, with D possibly being TRBD2 (6 bases). The V and J ends lost 0 bases and 7 bases respectively, with 17 bases between them. The CDR3 sequence is 16 residues long. Germline assignment: CDR1 SGDLS and CDR2 YYNGEE.

This clonotype has more than one count but fewer than ten. This chain connects TRBV5-6 to TRBJ1-6, with D possibly being TRBD1 (5 bases). The CDR3 is 14 residues long. V gave up 3 bases and J gave up 7 bases, with 11 bases separating them. Looked up from germline, CDR1 is SGHDT and CDR2 is YYEEEE. DNA of the CDR3: TGTGCCAGCAGCTCCGACAGTGGGAATTCACCCCTCCACTTT. Protein sequence: CASSSDSGNSPLHF. Using reference TRBV5-6 and TRBJ1-6 for the parts outside the CDR3, the full variable domain is DAGVTQSPTHLIKTRGQQVTLRCSPKSGHDTVSWYQQALGQGPQFIFQYYEEEERQRGNFPDRFSGHQFPNYSSELNVNALLLGDSALYLCASSSDSGNSPLHFGNGTRLTVT.

The chain joins TRBV27 to TRBJ1-5; D is possibly TRBD1 (5 bases). The CDR3 is 16 residues long. Germline lookup yields CDR1 MNHEY and CDR2 SMNVEV (reference sequence). The V end was cut by 5 bases, the J end by 9 bases, with 23 bases between. As DNA, the CDR3 is TGTGCCAGCAGTCCTCGCGGTGGAGGGGAGGGTTGGCCCCAGCATTTT. Translating gives CASSPRGGGEGWPQHF.

This clonotype was seen only a few times. This sequence joins TRBV20-1 and TRBJ1-2; D is possibly TRBD1 (6 bases). Germline CDR1 reads DFQATT; CDR2 reads SNEGSKA (reference sequence). The CDR3 runs to 13 residues. V shed 4 bases and J shed 4 bases, with 13 bases lying between them. The CDR3 nucleotides read TGCAGTGCTAACAGGGATGCGGGCTATGGCTACACCTTC. Its translation: CSANRDAGYGYTF.

This clonotype appeared a few times. V and J are TRBV20-1 and TRBJ2-3, with D perhaps being TRBD1 or TRBD2 (5 bases each). Germline assignment: CDR1 DFQATT and CDR2 SNEGSKA (reference sequence). V was pared by 0 bases and J by 1 base, with 17 bases between. The CDR3 consists of 17 residues. Here the CDR3 DNA reads TGCAGTGCTAGAGATCCGGGGCTGGGGCGAGGCACAGATACGCAGTATTTT. Translating gives CSARDPGLGRGTDTQYF.

This clonotype was seen more than once but under ten times. The chain links TRBV20-1 to TRBJ1-1; D gene uncertain. CDR3 length: 12 residues. Germline CDR1 reads DFQATT; CDR2 reads SNEGSKA (reference sequence). V shed 4 bases and J shed 8 bases, with 14 bases lying between them. DNA for the CDR3: TGCAGTGCTACCCCCCTGGGAACGGAAGCTTTCTTT. As protein: CSATPLGTEAFF.

This clonotype appeared a few times. The chain combines TRBV20-1 with TRBJ2-7; 13 bases line up with TRBD2. There are 15 residues in the CDR3. Per the germline V gene, CDR1 is DFQATT and CDR2 is SNEGSKA (reference sequence). The V gene end was trimmed by 2 bases and the J gene end by 1 base; junction bases not matched to a gene: 2. The CDR3 DNA follows: TGCAGTGCTAGAAGGGGACTAGCGGGATCCTACGAGCAGTACGTC. It codes for CSARRGLAGSYEQYV.

The V and J genes are TRBV12-5 and TRBJ2-3, with D possibly matching TRBD2 (5 bases). Germline CDR1 reads LGHNT; CDR2 reads FRNRAP. The V end was cut by 6 bases, the J end by 4 bases, with 11 bases between. This CDR3 has 13 amino acids. CDR3 nucleotides: TGTGCTAGTGGGGAGACTAATTCAGATACGCAGTATTTT. Translated: CASGETNSDTQYF.

In its sample, this clonotype was seen a few times. This rearrangement joins TRBV11-2 to TRBJ2-2; the D is unclear. The CDR3 covers 13 residues. V was clipped by 11 bases and J by 4 bases, with 14 bases between them. CDR1 and CDR2 (germline): SGHAT, FQNNGV. The CDR3 here is CAGFEWSTGELFF. The CDR3 DNA follows: TGTGCCGGGTTCGAGTGGAGCACCGGGGAGCTGTTTTTT. Complete variable domain (other parts from reference TRBV11-2 and TRBJ2-2): EAGVAQSPRYKIIEKRQSVAFWCNPISGHATLYWYQQILGQGPKLLIQFQNNGVVDDSQLPKDRFSAERLKGVDSTLKIQPAKLEDSAVYLCAGFEWSTGELFFGEGSRLTVL.